The subject of this entry is one TCR beta chain. Its target is unknown. The PCR used 60 Vbeta and 13 Jbeta primers. Assay used: immunoSEQ multiplex PCR; TCRdb lists only in-frame clones, some missing. The sample contains about 120,000 clones, 79% of which appear only once. This record comes from a study of cytomegalovirus exposure and HLA in healthy donors. Study information: Earlier work reported approximately 110 million unique TCR beta sequences from about 180 million T cells. Counted in an early data release were approximately 85 million unique TCRs from HLA-typed donors.

V shed 0 bases and J shed 8 bases, with 17 bases lying between them. Per the germline V gene, CDR1 is MNHEY and CDR2 is SVGAGI. The CDR3 covers 16 residues. General study results and limits: Published work reported that the classifier diagnosed cytomegalovirus status with high specificity and sensitivity. Donors were assumed by presence/absence analyses to have roughly uniform sequencing depth.

The receptor's source is a young man in good health and CMV-seropositive. The sample comprised PBMCs. This chain joins TRBV6-5 and TRBJ2-1; D call uncertain. DNA for the CDR3: TGTGCCAGCAGTTACTCCCCATTCTCCTTGGGCTATGAGCAGTTCTTC. It yields the protein CASSYSPFSLGYEQFF.